This T cell receptor (beta chain) appears in the sequencing data of a study of blood T cell repertoires in COVID-19. Across the study: The United States, Italy and Spain supplied acute and convalescent COVID-19 samples. T cells, B-cell-depleted T cells, or PBMCs provided the cDNA or gDNA that served as material.

The CDR3 is 15 amino acids. The germline CDR1 and CDR2 sequences are KGHSH and LQKENI. The V end was cut by 1 base, the J end by 3 bases, with 12 bases between. In the original analysis: The authors estimated nucleated cell counts from reference gene primer amplification. Here immunoSEQ multiplex PCR was the method, and the copy in TCRdb shows in-frame clones only, minus some. V and J calls plus clone size are reproduced from that table; the DNA served to infer D and trimming. The sample records under 250,000 clones, about 90% being singletons. Sequenced input: peripheral blood. The chain combines TRBV18 with TRBJ1-2; a weak D match, TRBD1 (5 bases). The TCR originated in a man aged 25 to 40 with COVID-19, enrolled during active disease. The CDR3 DNA follows: TGTGCCAGCTCACCACAACCAACAGGAGACTATGGCTACACCTTC. Its translation: CASSPQPTGDYGYTF.